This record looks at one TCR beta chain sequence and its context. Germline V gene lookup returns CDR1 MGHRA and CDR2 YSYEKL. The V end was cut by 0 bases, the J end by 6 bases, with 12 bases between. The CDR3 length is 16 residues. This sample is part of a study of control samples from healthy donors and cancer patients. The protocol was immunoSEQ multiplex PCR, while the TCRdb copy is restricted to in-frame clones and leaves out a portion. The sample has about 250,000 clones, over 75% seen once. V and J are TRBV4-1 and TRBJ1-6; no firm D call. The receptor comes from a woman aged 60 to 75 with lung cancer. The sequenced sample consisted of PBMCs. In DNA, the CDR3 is TGCGCCAGCAGCCAAGATCAAAGGGCAGGTAATTCACCCCTCCACTTT. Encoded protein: CASSQDQRAGNSPLHF.